The present T cell receptor (beta chain) was sequenced within a study of shared clonotypes between healthy human individuals. Trimming removed 5 bases from V and 0 bases from J, with 11 bases in between. Looked up from germline, CDR1 is SEHNR and CDR2 is FQNEAQ (reference sequence). CDR3 length: 15 residues. Running of the assay took place at deep level. Libraries were prepared by immunoSEQ multiplex PCR; TCRdb keeps only in-frame clonotypes and omits some of them. The sample consists of fewer than 850,000 clones, 96% of them appearing once. Notes on the study in general: Sample collection involved blood only; tissue repertoires are likely different. In contrast to clonotypes shared by all four donors, non-shared clonotypes had lower generation probabilities.

Worth noting for this clone: The target antigen is unknown.

CD8 cells classed as naive were CD45RO-negative and positively selected for CCR7, excluding terminally differentiated effector memory CD45RA+ cells. Donors were Caucasian adults residing in Nashville, Tennessee, USA. The sample taken for sequencing was naive CD8+ T cells sorted from blood. This sequence joins TRBV7-9 and TRBJ2-1, with D tentatively TRBD2 (5 bases). The sequence was obtained from a man aged 30 to 45 in good health. The CDR3 DNA sequence: TGTGCCAGCAGCACCGGACTCTCCTCCTACAATGAGCAGTTCTTC. It yields the protein CASSTGLSSYNEQFF.